This passage covers 8 T cell receptor beta chains from one sample sequenced in a study of beta chain features in type 1 diabetes. cDNA synthesis used the whole RNA isolate, giving expressed TCRB sequences. Using immunoSEQ multiplex PCR, the repertoire was profiled, and TCRdb retains in-frame clones only, with some absent. The data contain around 290,000 clones, under 8.5% of them seen just once; the ten biggest clones take up roughly 1%. The material sequenced was central memory CD4+ T cells from blood. Receptors originate from a woman under 30 in good health.

The chain employs TRBV11-1 and TRBJ1-1; 9 bases line up with TRBD1. V gave up 2 bases and J gave up 6 bases; unmatched junction bases: 4. Germline V gene lookup returns CDR1 SGHAT and CDR2 FQDESV (reference sequence). The CDR3 has 14 residues. The DNA for the CDR3 is TGTGCCAGCAGCTTACAACAGGGGGCCGCTGAAGCTTTCTTT. It translates to CASSLQQGAAEAFF.

This clone came up a few times. The sample contains more than one DNA sequence encoding this CDR3. This rearrangement joins TRBV18 to TRBJ2-5; D gene unclear. CDR3 length: 13 residues. Trimming took 3 bases from V and 2 from J, leaving 7 bases between them. The germline V gene encodes CDR1 KGHSH and CDR2 LQKENI. The DNA of the CDR3 is TGTGCCAGCTCACCTGGAAATCAAGAGACCCAGTACTTC. As protein: CASSPGNQETQYF. Using reference TRBV18 and TRBJ2-5 for the parts outside the CDR3, the full variable domain is NAGVMQNPRHLVRRRGQEARLRCSPMKGHSHVYWYRQLPEEGLKFMVYLQKENIIDESGMPKERFSAEFPKEGPSILRIQQVVRGDSAAYFCASSPGNQETQYFGPGTRLLVL.

In its sample, this clone was seen a few times. The chain recombines TRBV5-1 with TRBJ2-1; the match to TRBD2 covers 10 bases. With V trimmed by 6 bases and J by 3 bases, 9 bases remained unmatched. This CDR3 region has 16 residues. Germline CDR1 SGHRS, CDR2 YFSETQ. CDR3 residues: CASNGGLAGDYNEQFF. The CDR3 DNA reads TGCGCCAGCAATGGGGGCCTAGCGGGAGACTACAATGAGCAGTTCTTC.

This clone was seen only a few times. The genes are TRBV7-2 and TRBJ2-1; 7 nucleotides line up with TRBD2. CDR1 is SGHTA and CDR2 is FQGNSA in the germline V gene. J gave up 4 bases and V 5 bases, and 8 bases lay outside the gene matches. CDR3 length: 15 amino acids. The CDR3 sequence: CASSTRLAAYNEQFF. The DNA for the CDR3 is TGTGCCAGCAGCACCCGACTAGCAGCTTACAATGAGCAGTTCTTC.

This clone was detected many times. The chain is built from TRBV2 and TRBJ1-1; D uncertain. The CDR3 spans 13 residues. V lost 5 bases to trimming and J lost 1 base, with 8 bases between them. Germline CDR1 SNHLY, CDR2 FYNNEI. CDR3 sequence reads: CASSRDPNTEAFF. The DNA of the CDR3 is TGTGCCAGCAGTCGAGACCCGAACACTGAAGCTTTCTTT.

This clone was detected only a few times. The rearrangement joins TRBV7-2 to TRBJ2-3; D gene uncertain. V dropped 2 bases and J dropped 4 bases, with 4 bases sitting between them. Germline CDR1 SGHTA, CDR2 FQGNSA. The CDR3 contains 12 residues. The CDR3 nucleotides are TGTGCCAGCAGCTTAAGTGCAGATACGCAGTATTTT. It translates to CASSLSADTQYF.

This clone was counted ten times or more. This sequence joins TRBV19 and TRBJ2-6; D unresolved. This CDR3 is 18 amino acids long. Looked up from germline, CDR1 is LNHDA and CDR2 is SQIVND (reference sequence). The ends were cut back, 3 bases at V and 1 base at J, with 16 bases in the middle. CDR3 residues: CASSMTSLGLSGANVLTF. CDR3 DNA sequence: TGTGCCAGTAGTATGACCTCCCTCGGCTTGTCTGGGGCCAACGTCCTGACTTTC.

The chain recombines TRBV13 with TRBJ2-1, with D perhaps matching TRBD1 (5 bases). The germline CDR1 and CDR2 sequences are PRHDT and FYEKMQ (reference sequence). V lost 4 bases, J lost 0 bases, and 19 bases lay in between. This CDR3 is built from 18 residues. In DNA, the CDR3 is TGTGCCAGCAGCTCCCACTTTTCGGACACCTTCTCCTACAATGAGCAGTTCTTC. It yields the protein CASSSHFSDTFSYNEQFF.